This T cell receptor (beta chain) was documented in a study of beta chain features in type 1 diabetes. Across the whole study: All samples yielded around 98 million examined sorted cells.

The authors reverse transcribed all of the isolated RNA, so sequencing captured expressed TCRB transcripts. Some clones are missing from TCRdb's copy, which holds only in-frame ones; the method was immunoSEQ multiplex PCR. The data contain 160,000 or so clones, roughly 65% of them singletons. Study-wide results and caveats: cDNA-based sequencing might over-represent cells highly expressing TCR. Shorter TCRB CDR3s, moderately but significantly so, marked every one of the four CD4+ subsets in Type 1 diabetes patients. For type 1 diabetes patients, VDJ junctions showed fewer insertions and more deletions.

With respect to this clone: The antigen remains undetermined.

The V and J ends lost 3 bases and 3 bases respectively, with 18 bases between them. The CDR3 spans 16 residues. The germline CDR1 and CDR2 sequences are SGHDT and YYEEEE. Without exception, sorted populations had purity beyond 95%. The TCR sequence derives from a man aged 25-45 years with type 1 diabetes. This chain links TRBV5-6 with TRBJ2-5; D may be TRBD1 (6 bases). Material for sequencing was naive CD4+ T cells from blood. CDR3 region: CASSWGTQLYEETQYF. The CDR3 DNA follows: TGTGCCAGCAGCTGGGGGACACAGCTATATGAAGAGACCCAGTACTTC.